This is a list of T cell receptor beta chains from one sample in a study of T-cell reconstitution after alpha-beta-depleted transplantation in children. TCRdb recomputed calls from the PCR reads with MiXCR, one row per CDR3 protein. The sample records approximately 240,000 distinct CDR3 sequences, roughly a tenth being singletons. Sample: PBMCs, taken before TCRalphabeta/CD19-depleted stem cell transplant. The receptor source for this set is a child less than two years old with acute myeloid leukemia, due to receive a stem cell transplant. Each CDR3 is given with its conserved first and last residue. Each record gives: clone size, D gene, V gene, CDR3 length, J gene, CDR3 protein, CDR3 DNA. The D gene is left open where the match is weak. Clone sizes are given selectively: once, few, many, or a class where the clone is expanded.

clone size: many; D gene: TRBD1; V gene: TRBV7-9; CDR3 length: 15; J gene: TRBJ1-5; CDR3 protein: CASSFHRGSHQPQHF; CDR3 DNA: TGTGCCAGCAGCTTTCACAGGGGATCCCATCAGCCCCAGCATTTT
clone size: many; D gene: .; V gene: TRBV10-3; CDR3 length: 14; J gene: TRBJ1-2; CDR3 protein: CASTTRGGHYGYTF; CDR3 DNA: TGTGCCAGCACGACAAGGGGAGGTCACTATGGCTACACCTTC
clone size: few; D gene: TRBD2; V gene: TRBV20-1; CDR3 length: 14; J gene: TRBJ2-5; CDR3 protein: CSAALAGGKETQYF; CDR3 DNA: TGCAGTGCTGCCCTAGCGGGAGGGAAAGAGACCCAGTACTTC
clone size: many; D gene: TRBD2; V gene: TRBV2; CDR3 length: 15; J gene: TRBJ2-7; CDR3 protein: CASSAQGLAAYEQYF; CDR3 DNA: TGTGCCAGCAGTGCTCAGGGACTAGCGGCCTACGAGCAGTACTTC
clone size: .; D gene: TRBD2; V gene: TRBV5-1; CDR3 length: 20; J gene: TRBJ2-1; CDR3 protein: CASTLPGLAGVATSYNEQFF; CDR3 DNA: TGCGCCAGCACCCTCCCGGGACTAGCGGGGGTCGCGACCTCCTACAATGAGCAGTTCTTC
clone size: .; D gene: .; V gene: TRBV5-6; CDR3 length: 13; J gene: TRBJ2-2; CDR3 protein: CAMGPLKTGELFF; CDR3 DNA: TGTGCCATGGGCCCCCTGAAAACCGGGGAGCTGTTTTTT
clone size: many; D gene: .; V gene: TRBV29-1; CDR3 length: 14; J gene: TRBJ1-1; CDR3 protein: CSVSRTAANTEAFF; CDR3 DNA: TGCAGCGTTTCAAGGACGGCGGCTAACACTGAAGCTTTCTTT
clone size: many; D gene: .; V gene: TRBV12-3/TRBV12-4; CDR3 length: 13; J gene: TRBJ1-4; CDR3 protein: CASSLPAGEKLFF; CDR3 DNA: TGTGCCAGCAGTTTACCAGCGGGGGAAAAACTGTTTTTT
clone size: many; D gene: .; V gene: TRBV28; CDR3 length: 14; J gene: TRBJ1-1; CDR3 protein: CASTQTGSNTEAFF; CDR3 DNA: TGTGCCAGCACCCAAACAGGCTCTAACACTGAAGCTTTCTTT
clone size: many; D gene: TRBD2; V gene: TRBV29-1; CDR3 length: 12; J gene: TRBJ2-7; CDR3 protein: CSASGGLYEQYF; CDR3 DNA: TGCAGCGCCAGCGGGGGGTTATACGAGCAGTACTTC
clone size: .; D gene: TRBD2; V gene: TRBV11-1; CDR3 length: 18; J gene: TRBJ2-3; CDR3 protein: CASSPRGRGSGGTDTQYF; CDR3 DNA: TGTGCCAGCAGCCCCCGTGGCCGGGGTAGCGGGGGCACAGATACGCAGTATTTT
clone size: many; D gene: .; V gene: TRBV20-1; CDR3 length: 15; J gene: TRBJ1-1; CDR3 protein: CSAREPRGVGTEAFF; CDR3 DNA: TGCAGTGCTAGAGAGCCTCGGGGGGTTGGCACTGAAGCTTTCTTT
clone size: many; D gene: .; V gene: TRBV24-1; CDR3 length: 16; J gene: TRBJ2-1; CDR3 protein: CATSDMRASSYNEQFF; CDR3 DNA: TGTGCCACCAGTGATATGAGGGCATCCTCCTACAATGAGCAGTTCTTC
clone size: many; D gene: .; V gene: TRBV6-2/TRBV6-3; CDR3 length: 14; J gene: TRBJ2-6; CDR3 protein: CASTLLLGANVLTF; CDR3 DNA: TGTGCCAGCACCCTGCTCTTGGGGGCCAACGTCCTGACTTTC
clone size: many; D gene: .; V gene: TRBV20-1; CDR3 length: 14; J gene: TRBJ1-5; CDR3 protein: CSARYSLGNQPQHF; CDR3 DNA: TGCAGTGCTAGATATTCATTGGGCAATCAGCCCCAGCATTTT
clone size: many; D gene: .; V gene: TRBV20-1; CDR3 length: 16; J gene: TRBJ1-6; CDR3 protein: CSARDLRGSYNSPLHF; CDR3 DNA: TGCAGTGCTAGAGATCTAAGAGGTTCCTATAATTCACCCCTCCACTTT
clone size: many; D gene: .; V gene: TRBV7-9; CDR3 length: 15; J gene: TRBJ2-5; CDR3 protein: CASSFGRTEQETQYF; CDR3 DNA: TGTGCCAGCAGCTTTGGGAGGACGGAACAAGAGACCCAGTACTTC
clone size: many; D gene: .; V gene: TRBV5-1; CDR3 length: 14; J gene: TRBJ2-2; CDR3 protein: CASSADPRGGELFF; CDR3 DNA: TGCGCCAGCAGCGCAGACCCGCGGGGCGGGGAGCTGTTTTTT
clone size: many; D gene: .; V gene: TRBV7-2; CDR3 length: 12; J gene: TRBJ2-1; CDR3 protein: CASSTWKNEQFF; CDR3 DNA: TGTGCCAGCAGCACATGGAAGAATGAGCAGTTCTTC
clone size: many; D gene: .; V gene: TRBV11-2; CDR3 length: 14; J gene: TRBJ1-2; CDR3 protein: CASREGGVNYGYTF; CDR3 DNA: TGTGCCAGCAGGGAGGGAGGCGTTAACTATGGCTACACCTTC
clone size: many; D gene: .; V gene: TRBV12-3/TRBV12-4; CDR3 length: 16; J gene: TRBJ1-1; CDR3 protein: CASTDPGQAKITEAFF; CDR3 DNA: TGTGCCAGCACTGACCCGGGGCAGGCGAAAATCACTGAAGCTTTCTTT
clone size: .; D gene: .; V gene: TRBV3-1; CDR3 length: 16; J gene: TRBJ2-2; CDR3 protein: CASSQGHGPWPGELLF; CDR3 DNA: TGTGCCAGCAGCCAAGGGCATGGACCGTGGCCCGGGGAGCTGTTATTT
clone size: .; D gene: TRBD2; V gene: TRBV2; CDR3 length: 15; J gene: TRBJ2-7; CDR3 protein: CASRLLAGGSYEQYF; CDR3 DNA: TGTGCCAGCCGTCTACTGGCGGGAGGGTCCTACGAGCAGTACTTC
clone size: many; D gene: .; V gene: TRBV29-1; CDR3 length: 11; J gene: TRBJ1-1; CDR3 protein: CSVGGTTEAFF; CDR3 DNA: TGCAGCGTTGGGGGGACCACTGAAGCTTTCTTT
clone size: many; D gene: .; V gene: TRBV12-3/TRBV12-4; CDR3 length: 13; J gene: TRBJ2-6; CDR3 protein: CASSLWGRNVLTF; CDR3 DNA: TGTGCCAGCAGTTTATGGGGGAGGAACGTCCTGACTTTC
clone size: many; D gene: .; V gene: TRBV5-8; CDR3 length: 12; J gene: TRBJ2-7; CDR3 protein: CASTILLAEQYF; CDR3 DNA: TGTGCCAGCACTATTCTCCTTGCCGAGCAGTACTTC
clone size: .; D gene: TRBD1; V gene: TRBV5-1; CDR3 length: 14; J gene: TRBJ1-2; CDR3 protein: CASSIGTGSYGYTF; CDR3 DNA: TGCGCCAGCAGCATCGGGACAGGTTCTTATGGCTACACCTTC
clone size: many; D gene: .; V gene: TRBV12-3/TRBV12-4; CDR3 length: 14; J gene: TRBJ1-6; CDR3 protein: CASSPTDGYSPLHF; CDR3 DNA: TGTGCCAGCAGTCCCACGGACGGGTATTCACCCCTCCACTTT
clone size: many; D gene: .; V gene: TRBV20-1; CDR3 length: 15; J gene: TRBJ2-1; CDR3 protein: CSARDPLQRVNEQFF; CDR3 DNA: TGCAGTGCTAGAGATCCCTTACAGAGGGTAAATGAGCAGTTCTTC
clone size: few; D gene: TRBD2; V gene: TRBV5-1; CDR3 length: 14; J gene: TRBJ2-5; CDR3 protein: CASSPAGGVETQYF; CDR3 DNA: TGCGCCAGCAGCCCAGCGGGAGGAGTTGAGACCCAGTACTTC
clone size: many; D gene: .; V gene: TRBV10-3; CDR3 length: 15; J gene: TRBJ1-5; CDR3 protein: CAISETAMANQPQHF; CDR3 DNA: TGTGCCATCAGTGAGACAGCCATGGCCAATCAGCCCCAGCATTTT
clone size: many; D gene: .; V gene: TRBV18; CDR3 length: 15; J gene: TRBJ1-1; CDR3 protein: CASSPGLERDTEAFF; CDR3 DNA: TGTGCCAGCTCACCTGGGTTGGAGAGGGACACTGAAGCTTTCTTT
clone size: many; D gene: .; V gene: TRBV12-3/TRBV12-4; CDR3 length: 13; J gene: TRBJ2-2; CDR3 protein: CASSFQDTGELFF; CDR3 DNA: TGTGCCAGCAGTTTTCAGGATACCGGGGAGCTGTTTTTT
clone size: many; D gene: TRBD2; V gene: TRBV7-3; CDR3 length: 15; J gene: TRBJ2-2; CDR3 protein: CASSFFGSGAGELFF; CDR3 DNA: TGTGCCAGCAGCTTCTTCGGGAGCGGGGCCGGGGAGCTGTTTTTT
clone size: many; D gene: .; V gene: TRBV12-3/TRBV12-4; CDR3 length: 13; J gene: TRBJ1-1; CDR3 protein: CASSAQGDTEAFF; CDR3 DNA: TGTGCCAGCAGTGCACAGGGCGACACTGAAGCTTTCTTT
clone size: many; D gene: TRBD1; V gene: TRBV2; CDR3 length: 15; J gene: TRBJ2-3; CDR3 protein: CASSAQGVRADTQYF; CDR3 DNA: TGTGCCAGCAGTGCCCAGGGGGTCAGGGCAGATACGCAGTATTTT
clone size: many; D gene: .; V gene: TRBV3-1; CDR3 length: 11; J gene: TRBJ2-3; CDR3 protein: CASSQEAAQYF; CDR3 DNA: TGTGCCAGCAGCCAAGAGGCCGCGCAGTATTTT
clone size: many; D gene: TRBD1; V gene: TRBV19; CDR3 length: 15; J gene: TRBJ1-5; CDR3 protein: CASSMGVHQGEPQHF; CDR3 DNA: TGTGCCAGTAGTATGGGAGTACATCAGGGGGAGCCCCAGCATTTT
clone size: .; D gene: .; V gene: TRBV21-1; CDR3 length: 13; J gene: TRBJ1-1; CDR3 protein: CASSKGQGTEAFF; CDR3 DNA: TGTGCCAGCAGCAAAGGACAGGGCACTGAAGCTTTCTTT
clone size: few; D gene: .; V gene: TRBV7-3; CDR3 length: 15; J gene: TRBJ1-1; CDR3 protein: CASSLTGEGGTEAFF; CDR3 DNA: TGTGCCAGCAGCTTAACGGGTGAAGGGGGCACTGAAGCTTTCTTT
clone size: many; D gene: .; V gene: TRBV20-1; CDR3 length: 10; J gene: TRBJ2-3; CDR3 protein: CSAEADTQYF; CDR3 DNA: TGCAGTGCAGAAGCAGATACGCAGTATTTT
clone size: many; D gene: .; V gene: TRBV12-3/TRBV12-4; CDR3 length: 14; J gene: TRBJ1-6; CDR3 protein: CASSPDSKISPLHF; CDR3 DNA: TGTGCCAGCAGTCCTGACAGCAAAATTTCACCCCTCCACTTT
clone size: few; D gene: .; V gene: TRBV28; CDR3 length: 15; J gene: TRBJ1-1; CDR3 protein: CASSPPRVSNTEAFF; CDR3 DNA: TGTGCCAGCAGTCCTCCGCGGGTTTCGAACACTGAAGCTTTCTTT
clone size: few; D gene: TRBD1; V gene: TRBV19; CDR3 length: 16; J gene: TRBJ1-5; CDR3 protein: CASSAWDRGLNQPQHF; CDR3 DNA: TGTGCCAGTAGTGCTTGGGACAGGGGGCTCAATCAGCCCCAGCATTTT
clone size: many; D gene: .; V gene: TRBV28; CDR3 length: 14; J gene: TRBJ1-1; CDR3 protein: CASSLRAYNTEAFF; CDR3 DNA: TGTGCCAGCAGTTTACGCGCCTATAACACTGAAGCTTTCTTT
clone size: many; D gene: .; V gene: TRBV19; CDR3 length: 14; J gene: TRBJ2-1; CDR3 protein: CASKRGRTYNEQFF; CDR3 DNA: TGTGCCAGTAAGAGGGGCAGAACCTACAATGAGCAGTTCTTC
clone size: many; D gene: TRBD2; V gene: TRBV28; CDR3 length: 16; J gene: TRBJ2-7; CDR3 protein: CASSQGGTSGVGEQYF; CDR3 DNA: TGTGCCAGCAGCCAGGGGGGGACTAGCGGGGTGGGGGAGCAGTACTTC
clone size: .; D gene: TRBD2; V gene: TRBV27; CDR3 length: 12; J gene: TRBJ2-5; CDR3 protein: CTSGRPGETQYF; CDR3 DNA: TGTACCAGCGGGAGGCCCGGAGAGACCCAGTACTTC
clone size: many; D gene: .; V gene: TRBV7-2; CDR3 length: 15; J gene: TRBJ2-3; CDR3 protein: CASSLAQTNTDTQYF; CDR3 DNA: TGTGCCAGCAGCTTAGCGCAGACCAACACAGATACGCAGTATTTT
clone size: many; D gene: TRBD2; V gene: TRBV20-1; CDR3 length: 14; J gene: TRBJ2-1; CDR3 protein: CSARELAGHNEQFF; CDR3 DNA: TGCAGTGCTAGAGAACTAGCGGGGCACAATGAGCAGTTCTTC
clone size: .; D gene: TRBD2; V gene: TRBV4-1; CDR3 length: 16; J gene: TRBJ2-7; CDR3 protein: CASSQVAGVPQYEQYF; CDR3 DNA: TGCGCCAGCAGCCAAGTTGCGGGAGTTCCCCAATACGAGCAGTACTTC
clone size: .; D gene: .; V gene: TRBV2; CDR3 length: 13; J gene: TRBJ1-5; CDR3 protein: CASSEEGIQPQHF; CDR3 DNA: TGTGCCAGCAGCGAGGAGGGAATTCAGCCCCAGCATTTT
clone size: .; D gene: .; V gene: TRBV7-3; CDR3 length: 17; J gene: TRBJ1-6; CDR3 protein: CASSFTGPGSYNSPLHF; CDR3 DNA: TGTGCCAGCAGCTTTACGGGGCCGGGCTCCTATAATTCACCCCTCCACTTT